Reported below is one T cell receptor beta chain. Its antigen specificity is not known. No base quality information exists; no much larger clone differs at one position. The sample belongs to a study of cytomegalovirus exposure and HLA in healthy donors (dated by TCRdb to between 2016 and 2019). In terms of the full investigation: An earlier analysis of some 600 of the donors reported 276 Gb of sequence data and 117 million unique TCR beta sequences obtained from 150 million to 200 million T cells. An early release that covered fewer than 800 HLA-typed donors contained around 300 gigabases of sequencing data and roughly 84 million unique TCR sequences. Of the 300 to 500 genotyped donors, less than 85% were placed in the genetic ancestry cluster associated with self-reported Caucasian donors. The aim of the study was to test whether cataloging public T cell receptors could identify signatures of past pathogen exposure. The T cell repertoires of 700 or so subjects were profiled by immunosequencing and related to cytomegalovirus serostatus. In addition to the first cohort of 666 subjects, a separate validation cohort of approximately 120 different subjects was used. High-throughput TCR immunosequencing, statistical association of individual TCRs with disease status, and machine learning were combined to predict cytomegalovirus infection status. A later analysis re-analyzed previously published TCR beta repertoires from 666 donors and added high-resolution HLA genotyping to study TCR occurrence patterns. Rather than drawing on any new phenotypic data, the later analysis identified candidate immune exposures from TCR beta sequences and the way those sequences occurred across donors. To decide whether each TCR beta V gene segment behaved as functional or pseudogenic, an earlier analysis of some 600 of the donors relied on high-throughput TCR beta sequencing. Donor age, sex, ethnicity and CMV serostatus were compiled alongside the repertoire data. A later genetic analysis took genome-wide SNP genotypes for about 55% of the roughly 670 donors and used that subset as a discovery cohort. Every repertoire in the discovery cohort had been generated on one and the same sequencing platform. Class I and class II HLA loci were covered by the typing at four-digit resolution. The number of donors typed differed by locus, with 629-630 for A, B, C, DRB1 and DQB1, 522 for DQA1, over 600 for DPA1, and some 470 for DPB1. Four to six DR-DQ haplotypes were handled as single units for association and clustering, since linkage in the cohort was strong. On average, about 240,000 unique TCR beta nucleotide sequences were sequenced per donor among 300 to 500 genotyped donors of the cohort, with 15% to 20% of those sequences being non-productive.

Library method: the immunoSEQ multiplex PCR assay. The multiplex PCR relied on a mix of 60 forward primers for TCR Vbeta segments and 13 reverse primers for TCR Jbeta segments. Amplification of the CDR3 region of rearranged TCR beta genes was performed with a multiplex PCR assay on genomic DNA. Amplified TCR beta libraries were sequenced as 87-base-pair reads on the Illumina HiSeq System. The study's own analysis went as follows. In a later analysis, 80 million or so unique TCR beta chains were counted across the 666 repertoires, and roughly 10 million of these chains were shared by at least two donors. Raw reads were error-corrected and collapsed into unique sequences with a nearest-neighbor algorithm that merged closely related sequences to remove PCR and sequencing errors. V, D and J gene segments were assigned by aligning CDR3 sequences to IMGT reference sequences. For a sequence to be retained, a match of at least six nucleotides to both a V gene segment and a J gene segment was required. Rearrangements were classified as productive when the CDR3 lacked stop codons and remained in frame with V and J, and all other rearrangements were classified as non-productive. CDR3 was defined by IMGT convention, running from the second conserved V-encoded cysteine to the conserved J-encoded phenylalanine. In an earlier analysis of 587 of the donors, sequences lacking an unambiguous match to a single V gene segment were excluded. In an earlier analysis of approximately 590 of the donors, a V segment was called functional when productive rearrangements were above 56.7%, and segregating when the standard deviation between donors exceeded 5%. A statistical classification framework was built to diagnose cytomegalovirus status from the catalog of TCR beta chain sequences. V and J gene assignment, in a later analysis, came from comparing TCR nucleotide sequences with IMGT/GENE-DB human TR gene sequences. Using the TCRdist pipeline, a later analysis assigned CDR3 sequences along with most-parsimonious VDJ recombination scenarios. A later analysis defined each TCR beta chain by its CDR3 amino acid sequence plus V-gene family, and excluded reads lacking a unique V-gene family. To address suspected cross-contamination and a sequencing artifact, a later analysis removed approximately 600 highly shared, low-generation-probability nucleotide sequences. A later analysis calculated a clonal expansion index for each public chain from normalized within-repertoire ranks of inferred template counts. In a later analysis, generation probabilities were computed using a VDJ recombination model fitted to out-of-frame rearrangements, and the results were checked against IGoR. Hypergeometric tests were used in a later analysis to score TCR-TCR, TCR-HLA and TCR-CMV co-occurrence, with a repertoire-size bias correction applied to the TCR pairs. A later analysis estimated false discovery rates by permuting HLA or CMV assignments 20 times. In a later analysis, co-occurring TCRs were grouped using DBSCAN, and TCRdist sequence similarity was added for clustering within HLA-allele-positive subsets. Repertoires with fewer than 30,000 or more than 120,000 public chains were left out of co-occurrence clustering, as were four to six repertoires with anomalous nucleotide sharing. TCRdb stores this immuneACCESS table with in-frame sequences only. Part of the clones is absent; in the studies checked, under half of the shortfall reflects unresolved V genes, and no reason is known for the rest. From that table come the V and J calls and clone size; the DNA was used to work out D and trimming. Here the sample has under 110,000 clones; around three quarters occur a single time. The leading ten clones occupy roughly 6.5% of the sample.

The cohort consisted of hundreds of healthy bone marrow donors. At the time of sampling, all cohort members were nominally healthy, though unrecorded immune exposures were likely present. The donor was CMV seropositive and belonged to the group of around 300 seropositive cohort members. A peripheral blood sample was provided by each donor, and peripheral blood mononuclear cells were used for TCR beta sequencing. The Qiagen DNeasy Blood Extraction Kit was used to extract genomic DNA from the blood cell samples. What the study reported, not specific to this receptor: The authors suggested that the approach could potentially be generalized to other disease states and immunological phenotypes. A further reported finding was that TCR beta sequences accurately predicted the HLA-A and HLA-B alleles for most subjects in the first cohort. A later analysis reported that several top co-occurrence clusters appeared linked to parvovirus B19, influenza, CMV and Epstein-Barr virus. A later analysis found that TCR association rates varied across HLA loci, with DRB1 alleles showing the most associated TCRs and HLA-C alleles the fewest. In vitro tests confirmed that three of the cytomegalovirus-associated TCR beta chains recognize cytomegalovirus antigens. Immune exposure information for the cohort was limited to CMV serostatus. This cohort had only TCR beta chains sequenced, and the lack of alpha or paired-chain data limited which features could be detected. A group of highly shared sequence variants was considered likely to be a technical artifact of the sequencing pipeline. Because HLA typing was unavailable for some donors at each locus, only the typed subset was used in association tests. A later analysis associated 16,951 TCR beta sequences with specific HLA alleles at a false discovery rate of 0.05. The classifier was reported to diagnose cytomegalovirus status with high specificity and sensitivity in both the original and validation cohorts. While some public TCRs were present in many individuals, most TCR sequences turned up only very rarely across donors. The earlier analysis of approximately 540 of the donors excluded roughly 17 rarely observed V segments, including chromosome 9 orphons, because counts were too low. V-gene and J-gene trimming of TCR beta chains was associated with a missense DCLRE1C variant in a later genetic analysis, and the association was replicated in an independent cohort. In a later genetic analysis, fewer N-insertions in productive TCRs were reported among donors in an Asian-associated ancestry cluster than the approximately 710-donor mean. Some IMGT-functional V segments, including TRBV6-2 and TRBV6-3, could not be distinguished by the 87-base-pair reads and were therefore excluded. Strong co-occurrence of HLA alleles, especially DR and DQ, made assigning TCR associations to individual alleles difficult. A total of 150 or so TCR beta chains were listed by the study as associated with cytomegalovirus. Presence/absence analyses assumed roughly uniform sequencing depth across donors, an assumption that may not hold. Most CMV-associated TCR beta chains appeared to be HLA-restricted in a later analysis, and the HLA associations seemed to be driven largely by CMV exposure. A later analysis found that HLA-associated TCR beta chains were more clonally expanded and had lower generation probabilities than equally common non-associated chains. In an earlier analysis of 587 of the donors, most TCR beta V segments appeared in productive rearrangements about 90% or about 30% of the time, broadly matching IMGT annotations. Linkage disequilibrium might explain the correlated functional status among segregating V segments, but an unknown experimental factor could not be excluded.

Including cysteine and phenylalanine, the CDR3 has 15 amino acids. Only CDR3 DNA remains: 45 bases, in frame from the first base. Trimming costs V 1 base and J 0 bases, and their ends lie 9 bases apart. Looking up the germline V gene (reference sequence) yields CDR1 SEHNR and CDR2 FQNEAQ. The rearrangement joined TRBV7-9 to TRBJ1-2; the D gene is perhaps TRBD1, on 5 matching bases. This receptor was taken from a woman aged 45 to 65 in good health and CMV-seropositive. Sequencing was performed on PBMCs. The nucleotides are TGTGCCAGCAGCTTAGGGCGGGGGACTAACTATGGCTACACCTTC. This encodes CASSLGRGTNYGYTF.